This T cell receptor beta chain was documented in a study of blood T cells in healthy people across ages (dated by TCRdb to between 2015 and 2017). Study-wide context: In model experiments, template switching captured about one uniquely barcoded TCR beta cDNA molecule for every two T cells. To track age-related changes in TCR beta repertoire diversity, the study relied on deep sequencing normalized with unique cDNA molecular identifiers. The donors were divided into four age groups: young (average around 15 years), middle-aged (approximately 42), aged (approximately 62) and long-lived (roughly 82). Using the same blood draw, the study looked at two additional independent replicas of 1 million unique cDNA reads for two donors, one aged 18 to 30 and the other aged 80 or older. Overall study results and their limits: Observed TCR beta diversity per million T cells fell roughly linearly with age, and a significant reduction was already apparent by age roughly 41. Compared with the aged group, more naive CD4+ T cells, fewer expanded clones and increased TCR diversity were shown by the long-lived group, suggesting age selection. Estimates of total diversity based on one million sequenced T cells were considered lower bounds and underestimates. Donor CMV infection status was unknown, potentially confounding age-related changes in expanded clonotypes. Because profiling used bulk unsorted PBMCs, naive and antigen-experienced compartments could not be compared conclusively. The percentage of naive T cells measured by flow cytometry correlated strongly with observed TCR beta diversity.

Systemically healthy Caucasian individuals from Russia, some 38 in total and aged about 6 to 95 years, were included as donors. Each donor gave approximately 10 milliliters of peripheral blood, collected into EDTA-treated Vacutainer tubes. Ficoll-Paque density-gradient centrifugation was used to isolate PBMCs, with at least 7 million per sample. Total RNA was extracted from PBMCs with Trizol reagent, with at least 6 micrograms obtained per sample. For every donor, an aliquot of PBMCs went through flow cytometry to measure the percentages of naive CD45RAhigh/CD27high T cells. This clonotype was picked up many times. The clone's antigen remains unknown. One end of the junction fails to match germline, which may point to a read error. The CDR3 runs 15 residues from the cysteine to the phenylalanine. The sequence is cut down to CDR3 DNA, 45 bases in frame from base 1. According to the germline V gene (reference sequence), CDR1 reads SSHAT and CDR2 reads FNYEAQ.

The receptor library was made with 5' RACE. The sample was run on an Illumina HiSeq 2500. The second PCR ran for roughly 6 to 11 cycles and used a J-beta primer mix along with a sample-barcoded 5' primer. A template-switch 5' adaptor carrying 12 random nucleotides introduced a unique molecular identifier onto each TCR beta cDNA molecule. Each sample yielded at least 2.5 million CDR3-containing paired-end reads. All of the RNA was converted into first-strand cDNA using the Mint cDNA synthesis kit, with a TRBC-specific oligonucleotide serving as the primer. Following uracil-DNA glycosylase treatment, all cDNA underwent a first 18-cycle PCR with the universal primers M1SS and BC2_uni_R. The authors processed their data as follows. For normalization, 1 million high-quality reads were randomly selected from each sample, with every read carrying a distinct molecular identifier. Reads with shared molecular identifiers were discarded instead of being binned into consensus sequences. MiTCR, with a Q25 quality threshold and the strictest error-elimination algorithm, was used for CDR3 identification, clonotype clustering and error correction. Lower-bound total TCR beta diversity was estimated with a nonparametric unseen species model using Euler transformation. TCRdb ran its own pipeline on the public reads, namely fastp trimming at Q25 and MiXCR clone calling, and kept in-frame beta chains. Each entry merges the rows of one CDR3 protein and shows their most common DNA and genes. The V and J calls, along with clone size, are taken from TCRdb and not from the paper's own processing. The table for this sample lists about 930,000 distinct CDR3 sequences; almost 30% of them were counted only once. 9.5% to 13% of the sample is in the top ten clones.

These same data were also listed under a study on T cells of mothers and their children. The second study's paper adds: Nine systemically healthy Caucasian individuals, comprising three mothers and their six children, were included as donors. cDNA synthesis used all of the extracted RNA, with roughly 1.5 ug of RNA in each 15 ul reaction. In the second PCR, sample barcodes and 2-4 random nucleotides were introduced via the M1S primer. Over 8.5 million TCR beta CDR3 reads came from each mother, compared with a few million reads from each child. Thymic selection similarly shapes TCR recombination output in related and unrelated pairs, with minor effect from inherited differences. Normalized repertoire overlap was always slightly but never significantly higher in related than unrelated mother-child pairs. No persistent microchimeric T cell clones were found, with a detection sensitivity of 85 to 100 clones per million clonotypes. Deep NGS was used in the study to compare the TCR beta repertoires of mothers and children and to look for features that separate related mother-child pairs from unrelated individuals. On average, the children were roughly 10 +/- 4 years old, while the mothers were approximately 40 +/- 4 years old. Libraries were sequenced on Illumina HiSeq 2000 with 100+100 nt paired-end reads after adapter ligation with NEBNext reagents. Mother and child libraries were prepared a month apart and sequenced in separate runs to prevent cross-contamination. For each donor, between about 450,000 and 2,300,000 distinct TCR beta clonotypes were identified. Naive TCR beta clonotypes were estimated from low-frequency clonotypes matched to each donor's FACS-determined naive share, without sorting.

The chain is made from TRBV7-7 and TRBJ2-2, with no reliable assignment of the D segment. The receptor was isolated from a woman aged 40 to 50 in good health. Sequencing used blood. This receptor carries the CDR3 CASSLRVQGTGELFF. The sequenced DNA is TGTGCTAGCAGCCTAAGGGTTCAAGGGACCGGGGAGCTGTTTTTT.